This T cell receptor beta chain was identified in a study of cytomegalovirus exposure and HLA in healthy donors. Study summary: Roughly 92 million unique TCRs, all from HLA-typed donors, were included in an early release of the data. Study-wide results and limits: Many donors carried some public TCRs, although rarity characterized most TCR sequences. Earlier analysis found most TCR beta V segments productive about 87% or about 30% of the time. Immune exposure information comprised only CMV serostatus.

PCR was performed using 60 Vbeta and 13 Jbeta primers. Here immunoSEQ multiplex PCR was the method, and the copy in TCRdb shows in-frame clones only, minus some. Among 150,000 or so clones listed, roughly four fifths were seen once. Germline lookup yields CDR1 SNHLY and CDR2 FYNNEI. The CDR3 consists of 14 residues. The ends were cut back, 2 bases at V and 3 bases at J, with 5 bases in the middle. The sample holds a few counts of this clone. The antigen remains unidentified. The sample was PBMCs. The source of this sequence is a man between 40 and 49 years old in good health and CMV-seronegative. J is TRBJ2-6 and V is TRBV2; D unclear. The CDR3 region has the DNA TGTGCCAGCAGTGAACAGATTGGGGCCAACGTCCTGACTTTC. This encodes CASSEQIGANVLTF. Based on the CDR3 plus reference TRBV2 and TRBJ2-6, the full variable domain is EPEVTQTPSHQVTQMGQEVILRCVPISNHLYFYWYRQILGQKVEFLVSFYNNEISEKSEIFDDQFSVERPDGSNFTLKIRSTKLEDSAMYFCASSEQIGANVLTFGAGSRLTVL.